The 13 T cell receptor beta chains in this list originate from one sample, sequenced in a study of blood T cell repertoires in COVID-19. Some clones are missing from TCRdb's copy, which holds only in-frame ones; the method was immunoSEQ multiplex PCR. The sample lists 150,000 to 200,000 clones; 60% to 85% were seen once. Sequenced: peripheral blood. Receptors originate from a man aged 55 to 70 with acute or convalescent COVID-19.

The rearrangement joins TRBV6-5 to TRBJ1-5, with D possibly being TRBD1 (6 bases). Germline CDR1 reads MNHEY; CDR2 reads SVGAGI. The CDR3 loop spans 14 amino acids. V was clipped by 7 bases and J by 4 bases, with 14 bases between them. The CDR3, as DNA: TGTGCCAGCAACCGACAGGTATCAAATCAGCCCCAGCATTTT. The encoded protein is CASNRQVSNQPQHF.

The chain links TRBV3-1 (or the pseudogene TRBV3-2) to TRBJ1-6, with a tentative D call TRBD1 (6 bases). V shed 1 base and J shed 9 bases, with 10 bases lying between them. CDR1 LGHDT and CDR2 YNNKEL come from the germline V gene (reference sequence). This CDR3 contains 14 residues. CDR3 coding DNA: TGTGCCAGCAGCCAAGGTAGGGGGTTTTCACCCCTCCACTTT. Translating gives CASSQGRGFSPLHF.

The CDR3 protein is CASSKGQSTGNTIYF. The CDR3, as DNA: TGTGCCAGCAGCAAGGGACAGAGCACTGGAAACACCATATATTTT. The genes are TRBV6-5 and TRBJ1-3; TRBD1 aligns across 7 bases. There are 15 residues in the CDR3. From germline, CDR1 is MNHEY and CDR2 SVGAGI. The V and J ends lost 6 bases and 2 bases, in that order; junction bases with no gene match: 7.

The gene calls are TRBV7-9 and TRBJ2-5; 7 positions match TRBD1. The junction had 5 bases not matched to a gene; V was cut back by 1 base and J by 0 bases. The CDR3 runs to 16 residues. CDR1 is SEHNR and CDR2 is FQNEAQ in the germline V gene (reference sequence). The CDR3: CASSLEGAMYQETQYF. CDR3 in DNA: TGTGCCAGCAGCTTAGAGGGGGCTATGTACCAAGAGACCCAGTACTTC.

This chain connects TRBV7-3 to TRBJ2-4, with 9 bases lining up with TRBD1. J lost 7 bases, V lost 4 bases, and 2 bases had no gene match. Germline assignment: CDR1 SGHTA and CDR2 FQGTGA. This CDR3 region has 13 residues. The CDR3 DNA is TGTGCCAGCAGCTCCGGACAGGGGAACATTCAGTACTTC. This codes for CASSSGQGNIQYF.

The chain employs TRBV6-2 or TRBV6-3 and TRBJ2-1; 9 nucleotides align to TRBD2. V was pared by 2 bases and J by 7 bases, with 12 bases of the junction left unmatched. The CDR3 length is 17 residues. Germline V gives CDR1 MNHEY, CDR2 SVGEGT. This CDR3 reads CASSYDRVAGGQNEQFF. Written as DNA, the CDR3 is TGTGCCAGCAGTTACGATCGAGTGGCGGGGGGGCAAAATGAGCAGTTCTTC.

CDR3 bases: TGTGCCAGCAGTTTAACAGATTACAATGAGCAGTTCTTC. This translates into CASSLTDYNEQFF. The V call is TRBV28, the J call TRBJ2-1; D remains unclear. CDR3 length: 13 amino acids. Trimming removed 2 bases at V and 4 bases at J, with 6 bases between. Germline assignment: CDR1 MDHEN and CDR2 SYDVKM.

This chain links TRBV25-1 with TRBJ2-7, with D tentatively TRBD1 (5 bases). Germline lookup yields CDR1 MGHDK and CDR2 SYGVNS. The germline V and J ends were trimmed by 8 bases and 4 bases, with 18 bases remaining between them. CDR3 length equals 14 residues. In DNA, the CDR3 is TGTGCCAGCGCAGTGGATCTGGGGCATTACGAGCAGTACTTC. Its translation: CASAVDLGHYEQYF.

This clone was picked up a small number of times. This sequence joins TRBV5-1 and TRBJ2-3; TRBD1 matches 9 bases. Trimming took 2 bases from V and 0 from J; bases not matched to a gene: 13. The CDR3 has 19 amino acids. Germline CDR1 reads SGHRS; CDR2 reads YFSETQ. CDR3 DNA: TGCGCCAGCAGCTTCCCTACAGGGGGCGCGACCCTTAGCACAGATACGCAGTATTTT. This codes for CASSFPTGGATLSTDTQYF.

This clone was found a few times. The rearrangement links TRBV4-3 to TRBJ2-7; 9 nucleotides line up with TRBD2. CDR1 and CDR2 (germline): LGHNA, YSLEER. The CDR3 is 15 residues long. J gave up 5 bases and V 0 bases, and 5 bases lay outside the gene matches. The CDR3 spells CASSQDSRGGHEQYF. CDR3 DNA: TGCGCCAGCAGCCAAGATTCGCGGGGGGGCCACGAGCAGTACTTC.

This clone was counted only a few times. This chain uses TRBV7-8 with TRBJ2-7, with TRBD2 identical over 12 bases. With 4 bases clipped from V and 5 bases from J, the junction kept 12 bases outside the gene matches. CDR1 and CDR2 from the germline V gene are SGHVS and FQNEAQ. This CDR3 spans 17 amino acids. The CDR3, as DNA: TGTGCCAGCAGCTCACGACTAGCGGGGGCTATCAAAAACGAGCAGTACTTC. The encoded protein is CASSSRLAGAIKNEQYF.

This sequence joins TRBV2 and TRBJ1-2; D unclear. V was pared by 6 bases and J by 7 bases, with 6 bases between. CDR3 length: 10 amino acids. Germline lookup yields CDR1 SNHLY and CDR2 FYNNEI. The CDR3 coding sequence is TGTGCCAGCAGCGTCAGTGGCTACACCTTC. Translated: CASSVSGYTF. Full variable domain (remainder filled in from reference TRBV2 and TRBJ1-2): EPEVTQTPSHQVTQMGQEVILRCVPISNHLYFYWYRQILGQKVEFLVSFYNNEISEKSEIFDDQFSVERPDGSNFTLKIRSTKLEDSAMYFCASSVSGYTFGSGTRLTVV.

V and J are TRBV6-1 and TRBJ1-5; D is uncertain. The CDR3 has 17 residues. The germline CDR1 and CDR2 sequences are MNHNS and SASEGT. V lost 1 base, J lost 0 bases, and 13 bases lay in between. The DNA for the CDR3 is TGTGCCAGCAGTGAAGGGTATACAGCTTATAGCAATCAGCCCCAGCATTTT. Translation gives CASSEGYTAYSNQPQHF.